This is a list of T cell receptor beta chains from one sample in a study of shared clonotypes between healthy human individuals. Sequencing was performed with immunoSEQ multiplex PCR; in TCRdb, only in-frame clones are kept and a portion is missing. The sample has 1.5 million to 2.5 million clones; about 95% are singletons. Sequenced material: naive CD8+ T cells sorted from blood. Source of these receptors: a man younger than 30 in good health. CDR3s include the opening cysteine and the closing phenylalanine or tryptophan. The D gene is left open where the match is weak. Not every row has a clone size; where given, it reads once, few, many or a size class.

d_gene | j_gene | v_gene | abundance | CDR3nt | CDR3aa
TRBD2 | TRBJ2-3 | TRBV25-1 | NA | TGTGCCAGCAGTGGGGTGCGGGAGGGGGTGCACACAGATACGCAGTATTTT | CASSGVREGVHTDTQYF
NA | TRBJ1-5 | TRBV30 | NA | TGTGCCTGGAGTGTACTCTATCAGCCCCAGCATTTT | CAWSVLYQPQHF
TRBD2 | TRBJ2-5 | TRBV7-9 | once | TGTGCCAGCAGCTTGACTAGCGGGGAAGAGACCCAGTACTTC | CASSLTSGEETQYF
NA | TRBJ1-1 | TRBV29-1 | few | TGCAGCGTTATCTCAGGCGAAGCTTTCTTT | CSVISGEAFF
NA | TRBJ2-1 | TRBV4-1 | once | TGCGCCAGCAGCCTTTACGCCAATGAGCAGTTCTTC | CASSLYANEQFF
NA | TRBJ2-3 | TRBV5-6 | NA | TGTGCCAGCAGCTTGGGGCAGGGCGCAGATACGCAGTATTTT | CASSLGQGADTQYF
TRBD1 | TRBJ1-5 | TRBV28 | NA | TGTGCCAGCAGGCGGACCGGACAGGGGTTTAGTCAGCCCCAGCATTTT | CASRRTGQGFSQPQHF
NA | TRBJ2-7 | TRBV19 | NA | TGTGCCAGTAGTCTTGAGGGGAGCTCCTACGAGCAGTACTTC | CASSLEGSSYEQYF
NA | TRBJ2-1 | TRBV27 | NA | TGTGCCAGCAGTTTATCCGCGTTGGATGAGCAGTTCTTC | CASSLSALDEQFF
NA | TRBJ2-7 | TRBV19 | NA | TGTGCCAGTAGTATGGGGGGACAGTACGAGCAGTACTTC | CASSMGGQYEQYF
NA | TRBJ1-5 | TRBV27 | NA | TGTGCCAGCAGTTTTAATAGCAATCAGCCCCAGCATTTT | CASSFNSNQPQHF
TRBD1 | TRBJ2-5 | TRBV5-1 | NA | TGCGCCAGCACCAAGACAGGGGGCGCTGAGACCCAGTACTTC | CASTKTGGAETQYF
NA | TRBJ1-2 | TRBV30 | NA | TGTGCCTGGAGGCAGTCGTTTTTATCCCTAAACTATGGCTACACCTTC | CAWRQSFLSLNYGYTF
TRBD2 | TRBJ2-4 | TRBV5-6 | NA | TGTGCCAGCAGCTTAGGACTAGAGGCGTACATTCAGTACTTC | CASSLGLEAYIQYF
NA | TRBJ2-1 | TRBV7-2 | NA | TGTGCCAGCAGCGGGCTAGTCGGTTTCGGTGAGCAGTTCTTC | CASSGLVGFGEQFF
NA | TRBJ2-7 | TRBV5-8 | NA | TGTGCCAGCGACTCCGGGACGGTGTATGAGCAGTACTTC | CASDSGTVYEQYF
NA | TRBJ2-1 | TRBV6-4 | NA | TGTGCCAGCAGTGGCGACCATGTTCCCTACAATGAGCAGTTCTTC | CASSGDHVPYNEQFF
NA | TRBJ2-3 | TRBV5-1 | once | TGCGCCAGCAGCTTAACGCAGGGGAGCACAGATACGCAGTATTTT | CASSLTQGSTDTQYF
TRBD2 | TRBJ2-5 | TRBV30 | NA | TGTGCCTGGAGACCCGGGACTAGCGGGGAAGAGACCCAGTACTTC | CAWRPGTSGEETQYF
TRBD2 | TRBJ2-7 | TRBV7-2 | few | TGTGCCAGCAGCCCAGGACTAGCGGCCACCTACGAGCAGTACTTC | CASSPGLAATYEQYF
TRBD2 | TRBJ2-3 | TRBV9 | NA | TGTGCCAGCAGCGTAGACGGCAGCGGGGGTTCTTCTAGCACAGATACGCAGTATTTT | CASSVDGSGGSSSTDTQYF
NA | TRBJ1-1 | TRBV5-1 | NA | TGCGCCAGCAGTTCAGACCTGGGGACTGAAGCTTTCTTT | CASSSDLGTEAFF
NA | TRBJ2-7 | TRBV10-1 | NA | TGCGCCAGCAGCCGGTCAACAGGGTACGAGCAGTACTTC | CASSRSTGYEQYF
TRBD1 | TRBJ2-1 | TRBV28 | NA | TGTGCCAGCGGAGACAGGGTATACAATGAGCAGTTCTTC | CASGDRVYNEQFF
TRBD1 | TRBJ2-3 | TRBV29-1 | NA | TGCAGCGTTGAAGTCAGGGACAGGCCCACAGATACGCAGTATTTT | CSVEVRDRPTDTQYF
NA | TRBJ1-2 | TRBV29-1 | NA | TGCAGCGTTGAAGAAAGGACAGAACCATATGGCTACACCTTC | CSVEERTEPYGYTF
TRBD1 | TRBJ2-7 | TRBV7-9 | once | TGTGCCAGCAGCTTAGACAGGGGGATCTCCTACGAGCAGTACTTC | CASSLDRGISYEQYF
NA | TRBJ1-5 | TRBV28 | NA | TGTGCCAGCAGTGAACAGGGTTCAGGGCAGCCCCAGCATTTT | CASSEQGSGQPQHF
NA | TRBJ1-2 | TRBV6-1 | NA | TGTGCCAGCAGCGAAGGTAACTATGGCTACACCTTC | CASSEGNYGYTF
NA | TRBJ1-1 | TRBV6-4 | NA | TGTGCCAGCAGACCCCGAGGGGGGCACACTGAAGCTTTCTTT | CASRPRGGHTEAFF
NA | TRBJ2-7 | TRBV9 | NA | TGTGCCAGCAGCGTAGGAGTGGAGCCCGAGCAGTACTTC | CASSVGVEPEQYF
NA | TRBJ1-6 | TRBV9 | NA | TGTGCCAGCAGCGTAGTAGACAGTCTTAATTCACCCCTCCACTTT | CASSVVDSLNSPLHF
NA | TRBJ1-1 | TRBV9 | NA | TGTGCCAGCAGCCCCCCAGGAGTGGGGAACACTGAAGCTTTCTTT | CASSPPGVGNTEAFF